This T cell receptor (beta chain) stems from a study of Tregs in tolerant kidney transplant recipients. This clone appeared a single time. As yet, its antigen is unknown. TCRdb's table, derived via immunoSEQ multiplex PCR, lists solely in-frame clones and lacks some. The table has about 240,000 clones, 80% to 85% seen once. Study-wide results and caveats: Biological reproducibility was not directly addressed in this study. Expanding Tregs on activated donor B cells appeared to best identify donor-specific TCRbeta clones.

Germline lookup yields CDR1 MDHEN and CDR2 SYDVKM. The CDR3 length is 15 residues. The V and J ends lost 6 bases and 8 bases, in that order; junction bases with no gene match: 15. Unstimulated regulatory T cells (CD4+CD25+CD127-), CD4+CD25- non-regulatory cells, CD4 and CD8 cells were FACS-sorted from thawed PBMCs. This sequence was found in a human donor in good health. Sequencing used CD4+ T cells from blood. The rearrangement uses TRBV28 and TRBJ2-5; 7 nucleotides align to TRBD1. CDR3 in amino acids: CASSRGPRDRATQYF. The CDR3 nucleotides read TGTGCCAGCAGCCGAGGGCCCAGGGACAGAGCAACCCAGTACTTC.